These 20 T cell receptor beta chains came from one sample sequenced in a study of blood T cell repertoires in COVID-19. The assay was immunoSEQ multiplex PCR, and TCRdb's table has in-frame clones only and misses some. Here the sample spans 90,000 to 110,000 clones, approximately 87% being singletons. The sequenced sample consisted of peripheral blood. These receptors came from a woman aged 55-70 years with acute or convalescent COVID-19.

The DNA for the CDR3 is TGTGCCAGCAGTTTCGGACAGGGGGGTGAAAAACTGTTTTTT. Amino acids: CASSFGQGGEKLFF. V usage is TRBV28 and J usage is TRBJ1-4, with 10 bases that match TRBD1. Germline trimming cut 3 bases from V and 7 bases from J; bases unmatched to any gene: 2. This CDR3 spans 14 amino acids. Germline V lookup: CDR1 MDHEN, CDR2 SYDVKM. The full variable domain, rest sourced from reference TRBV28 and TRBJ1-4, is DVKVTQSSRYLVKRTGEKVFLECVQDMDHENMFWYRQDPGLGLRLIYFSYDVKMKEKGDIPEGYSVSREKKERFSLILESASTNQTSMYLCASSFGQGGEKLFFGSGTQLSVL.

This clone was seen just once. The gene calls are TRBV5-6 and TRBJ1-3; TRBD1 might be the D (6 bases). Germline assignment: CDR1 SGHDT and CDR2 YYEEEE. The CDR3 covers 15 residues. The ends were cut back, 5 bases at V and 2 bases at J, with 14 bases in the middle. CDR3 loop: CASSIIQGTGNTIYF. In DNA form, the CDR3 reads TGTGCCAGCAGTATCATACAGGGAACTGGAAACACCATATATTTT.

The rearrangement joins TRBV11-3 to TRBJ2-5, with 10 bases that match TRBD1. This CDR3 region has 13 residues. The V gene end was trimmed by 5 bases and the J gene end by 5 bases; junction bases not matched to a gene: 2. The germline V gene has CDR1 SGHNT and CDR2 YENEEA. The DNA of the CDR3 is TGTGCCAGCAGCACGGACAGGGGGGAGACCCAGTACTTC. It codes for CASSTDRGETQYF.

This chain connects TRBV28 to TRBJ2-3; no firm D call. Between the trimmed V and J ends, which lost 10 bases and 9 bases, there was a span of 11 bases. CDR3 size: 10 residues. Germline assignment: CDR1 MDHEN and CDR2 SYDVKM. CDR3 DNA sequence: TGTGCCACTTCCGTGAGAACGCAGTATTTT. Translating gives CATSVRTQYF.

Here the CDR3 reads CASSPTGQGGQPQHF. Written as DNA, the CDR3 is TGTGCCAGCTCACCAACGGGACAGGGAGGTCAGCCCCAGCATTTT. This chain links TRBV18 with TRBJ1-5; TRBD1 agrees at 9 bases. V was pared by 2 bases and J by 6 bases, with 5 bases of the junction left unmatched. This CDR3 is built from 15 residues. From germline, CDR1 is KGHSH and CDR2 LQKENI.

This clone came up a few times. The J gene is TRBJ2-1, the V gene TRBV7-6; 7 nucleotides agree with TRBD2. Trimming at V came to 1 base and at J to 8 bases, leaving 8 bases not matched to a gene. The CDR3 extends over 15 amino acids. CDR1 SGHVS and CDR2 FNYEAQ come from the germline V gene. The CDR3 DNA follows: TGTGCCAGCAGCTTAGATGGACTAGTAAGGTATGAGCAGTTCTTC. Translating it yields CASSLDGLVRYEQFF.

The gene calls are TRBV9 and TRBJ2-3; TRBD2 agrees at 7 bases. V dropped 0 bases and J dropped 12; count of bases not matched to a gene: 10. CDR1 is SGDLS and CDR2 is YYNGEE in the germline V gene. This CDR3 comprises 14 residues. CDR3 sequence reads: CASSVVGGDDNQYF. The DNA for the CDR3 is TGTGCCAGCAGCGTAGTGGGAGGGGACGACAACCAGTATTTT.

The V call is TRBV6-4, the J call TRBJ1-5, with 8 nucleotides matching TRBD1. From germline, CDR1 is MRHNA and CDR2 SNTAGT. The length of the CDR3 is 14 residues. The V and J ends lost 8 bases and 3 bases, in that order; junction bases with no gene match: 6. CDR3 DNA: TGTGCCAGCGCCCTGACAGGGGACAATCAGCCCCAGCATTTT. Protein product: CASALTGDNQPQHF.

Here the CDR3 reads CSASRTGGMTEAFF. The DNA of the CDR3 is TGCAGTGCTAGTAGGACAGGGGGCATGACTGAAGCTTTCTTT. The chain links TRBV20-1 to TRBJ1-1; 11 bases map to TRBD1. Germline values: CDR1 DFQATT, CDR2 SNEGSKA (reference sequence). V gave up 3 bases and J gave up 5 bases; unmatched junction bases: 5. The CDR3 runs 14 residues.

The rearrangement joins TRBV6-1 to TRBJ1-3; D possibly corresponds to TRBD1 (6 bases). The V end lost 0 bases, the J end lost 2 bases, and 11 bases lay between the germline ends. The CDR3 consists of 16 residues. Per germline, CDR1 MNHNS and CDR2 SASEGT. The CDR3: CASSEAGAPPGNTIYF. In nucleotides, the CDR3 is TGTGCCAGCAGTGAAGCGGGGGCCCCCCCTGGAAACACCATATATTTT.

This clone was found once. This chain joins TRBV19 and TRBJ2-7; perhaps TRBD2 as D (6 bases). The length of the CDR3 is 13 residues. CDR1 and CDR2 (germline): LNHDA, SQIVND (reference sequence). V was pared by 6 bases and J by 4 bases, with 13 bases between. This chain's CDR3 is CASSPGTWYEQYF. In DNA, the CDR3 is TGTGCCAGTAGCCCCGGGACTTGGTACGAGCAGTACTTC.

The rearrangement links TRBV19 to TRBJ2-7, with D maybe TRBD1 (6 bases). CDR1 LNHDA and CDR2 SQIVND come from the germline V gene (reference sequence). Trimming cost V 1 base and J 7 bases, with 11 bases left between them. The CDR3 covers 13 residues. DNA for the CDR3: TGTGCCAGTAGTATAGGACAGGAGAGTGAGCAGTACTTC. It encodes CASSIGQESEQYF. The full variable domain, in which reference TRBV19 and TRBJ2-7 provide the parts outside the CDR3, is DGGITQSPKYLFRKEGQNVTLSCEQNLNHDAMYWYRQDPGQGLRLIYYSQIVNDFQKGDIAEGYSVSREKKESFPLTVTSAQKNPTAFYLCASSIGQESEQYFGPGTRLTVT.

V usage is TRBV5-6 and J usage is TRBJ2-5; 7 positions agree with TRBD1. Germline CDR1 SGHDT, CDR2 YYEEEE. V lost 0 bases, J lost 4 bases, and 6 bases stayed unmatched. The CDR3 has 15 amino acids. The CDR3 DNA follows: TGTGCCAGCAGCTTGGCCCCGAACAGGGGAGAGACCCAGTACTTC. Its protein product is CASSLAPNRGETQYF.

The chain joins TRBV29-1 to TRBJ2-3, with 10 nucleotides matching TRBD2. The CDR3 sequence is 14 residues long. With V trimmed by 4 bases and J by 6 bases, 7 bases remained unmatched. Per the germline V gene, CDR1 is SQVTM and CDR2 is ANQGSEA. The CDR3 region is CSVGKLAGADTQYF. The CDR3 DNA is TGCAGCGTTGGAAAGCTAGCGGGAGCCGATACGCAGTATTTT.

The V gene is TRBV11-2, the J gene TRBJ2-1; the match to TRBD2 covers 9 bases. With V trimmed by 3 bases and J by 7 bases, 7 bases remained unmatched. The CDR3 sequence is 15 residues long. Per the germline V gene, CDR1 is SGHAT and CDR2 is FQNNGV. Here the CDR3 reads CASSFVAGEWNEQFF. DNA for the CDR3: TGTGCCAGCAGCTTCGTAGCGGGAGAGTGGAATGAGCAGTTCTTC.

V gene TRBV18 combines with J gene TRBJ1-6; 7 bases map to TRBD1. Germline V CDR1 and CDR2: KGHSH, LQKENI. V shed 1 base and J 7 bases; nucleotides not matched to a gene: 7. This CDR3 has 16 amino acids. The CDR3 DNA is TGTGCCAGCTCACCACGTCACGACAGGGCAAATTCACCCCTCCACTTT. Amino acid sequence: CASSPRHDRANSPLHF.

Details on this clone: Within the sample, other DNA sequences also encode this same CDR3. The V call is TRBV12-3 or TRBV12-4, the J call TRBJ2-7; TRBD1 is a possible D gene (5 bases). Trimming removed 1 base at V and 4 bases at J, with 8 bases between. This CDR3 spans 13 amino acids. CDR3: CASSLGQGYEQYF. Written as DNA, the CDR3 is TGTGCCAGCAGTTTAGGGCAGGGTTACGAGCAGTACTTC.

This clone came up many times. The chain couples TRBV2 to TRBJ2-1; 7 bases agree with TRBD2. The CDR3 runs to 14 residues. Per the germline V gene, CDR1 is SNHLY and CDR2 is FYNNEI. Trimming took 8 bases from V and 10 from J; bases not matched to a gene: 14. The chain's CDR3 is CASLGAGVGLEQFF. CDR3 sequence (DNA): TGTGCCAGCTTAGGGGCGGGGGTGGGCTTAGAGCAGTTCTTC.

The rearrangement uses TRBV30 and TRBJ2-1, with TRBD1 as a possible D gene (6 bases). The CDR3 is 11 residues long. Germline CDR1 reads GTSNPN; CDR2 reads SVGIG (reference sequence). With 1 base removed from V and 15 bases from J, the gap between germline ends came to 13 bases. The CDR3 DNA reads as TGTGCCTGGAGTGACCGGACAGACTTGTTCTTC. It encodes CAWSDRTDLFF.

About this clone itself: The sample has other DNA sequences that encode this CDR3 too. The chain has TRBV4-3 and TRBJ1-4, with D uncertain. The V and J ends lost 0 bases and 7 bases respectively, with 6 bases between them. This CDR3 spans 13 amino acids. The germline V gene has CDR1 LGHNA and CDR2 YSLEER. The CDR3 bases are TGCGCCAGCAGCCAAGATCGAGGTGAAAAACTGTTTTTT. This codes for CASSQDRGEKLFF.